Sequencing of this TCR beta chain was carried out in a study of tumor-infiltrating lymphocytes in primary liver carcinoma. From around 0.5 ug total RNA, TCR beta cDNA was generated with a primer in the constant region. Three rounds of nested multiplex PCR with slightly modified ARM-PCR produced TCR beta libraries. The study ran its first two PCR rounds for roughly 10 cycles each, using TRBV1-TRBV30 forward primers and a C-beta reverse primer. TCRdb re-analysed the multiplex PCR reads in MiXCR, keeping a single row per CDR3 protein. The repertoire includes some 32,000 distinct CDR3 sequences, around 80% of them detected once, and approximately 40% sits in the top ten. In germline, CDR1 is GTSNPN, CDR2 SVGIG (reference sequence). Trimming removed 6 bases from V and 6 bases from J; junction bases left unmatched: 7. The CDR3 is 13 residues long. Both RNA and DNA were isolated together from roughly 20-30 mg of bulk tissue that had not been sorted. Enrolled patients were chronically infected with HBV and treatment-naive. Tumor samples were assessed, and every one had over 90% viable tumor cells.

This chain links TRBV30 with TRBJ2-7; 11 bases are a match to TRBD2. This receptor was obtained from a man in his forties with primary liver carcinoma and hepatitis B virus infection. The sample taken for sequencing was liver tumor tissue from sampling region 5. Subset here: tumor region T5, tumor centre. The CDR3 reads CACTPSGRLEQYF. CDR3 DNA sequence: TGTGCCTGCACCCCTAGCGGGAGGCTCGAGCAGTACTTC.